A selection of T cell receptor beta chains follows, all from one sample in a study of response to subunit inactivated influenza vaccine. TCRdb used MiXCR to reprocess the RT-PCR reads, holding one entry per CDR3 protein. In the table there are around 250,000 distinct CDR3 sequences, 10% to 15% of which are singletons. Specimen: non-naive T cells sorted from PBMCs, collected 14 to 15 days before vaccination. The receptor source for this set is a man aged 45-65 years who received an inactivated influenza vaccine. The conserved cysteine and the conserved F or W are not part of the CDR3 here. The order of the fields is V gene, clone size, CDR3 protein. Clone size is shown for a subset of rows, as once, few, many or a class of expanded clone.

V gene: TRBV6-5; clone size: .; CDR3 protein: ASSYRAGTLGETQY
V gene: TRBV20-1; clone size: .; CDR3 protein: SASYRGERTDTQY
V gene: TRBV12-3/TRBV12-4; clone size: few; CDR3 protein: ASSFDRLLAF
V gene: TRBV7-6; clone size: .; CDR3 protein: ASSFTLASWGTQY
V gene: TRBV5-1; clone size: few; CDR3 protein: ASSPNTGGSYVEQF
V gene: TRBV3-1; clone size: .; CDR3 protein: ASSPQGLRTDTQY
V gene: TRBV7-2; clone size: few; CDR3 protein: ASSPSQGHYEQY
V gene: TRBV25-1; clone size: .; CDR3 protein: ASSPFRGPNTGELF
V gene: TRBV7-6; clone size: .; CDR3 protein: ASSLLAGGASNTGELF
V gene: TRBV28; clone size: .; CDR3 protein: ASSKWANRNGNQPQH
V gene: TRBV20-1; clone size: few; CDR3 protein: SAGRDRGNGYT
V gene: TRBV12-3/TRBV12-4; clone size: .; CDR3 protein: ASSPPRGYGYT
V gene: TRBV18; clone size: many; CDR3 protein: ASSPSLSSYNEQF
V gene: TRBV19; clone size: .; CDR3 protein: ASSVGGKVYEQY
V gene: TRBV6-2/TRBV6-3; clone size: many; CDR3 protein: ASSYQGNATPLH
V gene: TRBV10-3; clone size: .; CDR3 protein: AISESSGNTIY
V gene: TRBV28; clone size: few; CDR3 protein: ASSFDGTTRETQY